Below are 13 T cell receptor beta chains sequenced from a single sample in a study of blood T cell repertoires in COVID-19. This table comes from immunoSEQ multiplex PCR, and its TCRdb copy is limited to in-frame clones, with some not included. The sample contains about 240,000 clones, around 86% of which appear only once. Sequenced input: peripheral blood. These receptors were taken from an older woman with active or convalescent COVID-19.

This chain joins TRBV19 and TRBJ1-4, with 10 bases identical to TRBD1. The CDR3 runs 13 residues. Germline CDR1 LNHDA, CDR2 SQIVND (reference sequence). After removal of 11 bases from V and 8 bases from J, the junction contained 8 bases not matched to a gene. The CDR3 region is CAPKGTGEEKLFF. The CDR3 region has the DNA TGTGCCCCAAAGGGGACAGGGGAGGAAAAACTGTTTTTT.

The chain is built from TRBV29-1 and TRBJ1-4, with a tentative D call TRBD1 (5 bases). The CDR3 is made up of 14 amino acids. Looked up from germline, CDR1 is SQVTM and CDR2 is ANQGSEA. V was cut by 6 bases and J by 0 bases, with 11 bases left in between. The CDR3 DNA reads TGCAGCGTGACTGGACAAACAACTAATGAAAAACTGTTTTTT. The encoded protein is CSVTGQTTNEKLFF.

CDR3 nucleotide sequence: TGTGCCAGCAGCTTGGAGCGGGGGGGCCCCCAGTACTTC. It codes for CASSLERGGPQYF. The chain employs TRBV5-6 and TRBJ2-5; 10 nucleotides line up with TRBD2. CDR1 is SGHDT and CDR2 is YYEEEE in the germline V gene. The ends lost 0 bases at V and 9 bases at J; junction bases unmatched: 2. The CDR3 covers 13 residues.

The chain is built from TRBV9 and TRBJ1-4, with D possibly being TRBD1 (6 bases). The germline V and J ends were trimmed by 4 bases and 10 bases, with 23 bases remaining between them. Germline V gene sequence: CDR1 SGDLS, CDR2 YYNGEE. The CDR3 runs to 16 residues. CDR3 amino acids: CASSPQGRVEIGKLFF. CDR3 in DNA: TGTGCCAGCAGCCCCCAGGGGCGCGTGGAGATCGGAAAACTGTTTTTT.

The CDR3: CASSPRRGSYNEQFF. Here the CDR3 DNA reads TGTGCCAGCTCACCGAGACGGGGCTCCTACAATGAGCAGTTCTTC. The chain uses TRBV18 and TRBJ2-1, with D perhaps TRBD2 (5 bases). The V gene's germline CDR1 is KGHSH and CDR2 LQKENI. The germline V and J ends were trimmed by 3 bases and 0 bases, with 9 bases remaining between them. This CDR3 spans 15 amino acids.

This clone was observed a single time. This sequence joins TRBV27 and TRBJ1-5; D unresolved. This CDR3 spans 15 amino acids. V dropped 3 bases and J dropped 4 bases, with 13 bases sitting between them. CDR1 is MNHEY and CDR2 is SMNVEV in the germline V gene (reference sequence). The CDR3 DNA is TGTGCCAGCAGTTTGTGGGGAGGACTAAATCAGCCCCAGCATTTT. This encodes CASSLWGGLNQPQHF.

This chain links TRBV19 with TRBJ1-1; TRBD1 matches at 11 bases. The CDR3 covers 15 residues. Germline values: CDR1 LNHDA, CDR2 SQIVND (reference sequence). V shed 7 bases, J shed 0 bases, and the junction held 4 bases outside the gene matches. The CDR3 bases are TGTGCCAGTACCCGGACAGGGGGCTTGAACACTGAAGCTTTCTTT. Protein: CASTRTGGLNTEAFF.

The chain joins TRBV6-5 to TRBJ2-3; 8 positions match TRBD1. The CDR3 runs to 15 residues. CDR1 and CDR2 (germline): MNHEY, SVGAGI. The junction had 10 bases not matched to a gene; V was cut back by 7 bases and J by 4 bases. CDR3 loop: CASNSGGTGPDTQYF. The CDR3 DNA follows: TGTGCCAGCAACAGTGGGGGGACAGGTCCAGATACGCAGTATTTT.

This clone was recorded a few times. The chain carries TRBV3-1 (or the pseudogene TRBV3-2) and TRBJ1-2; no clear D gene. The V end was cut by 4 bases, the J end by 3 bases, with 12 bases between. CDR3 length: 14 residues. The V gene's germline CDR1 is LGHDT and CDR2 YNNKEL (reference sequence). DNA of the CDR3: TGTGCCAGCAGCCTACGCTCCCGAGACTATGGCTACACCTTC. This sequence encodes CASSLRSRDYGYTF.

The chain uses TRBV19 and TRBJ1-4; D call uncertain. This CDR3 has 13 amino acids. Germline assignment: CDR1 LNHDA and CDR2 SQIVND (reference sequence). The ends were cut back, 3 bases at V and 7 bases at J, with 9 bases in the middle. CDR3 loop: CASSMGGREKLFF. CDR3 coding DNA: TGTGCCAGTAGTATGGGAGGTCGTGAAAAACTGTTTTTT.

This chain uses TRBV3-1 (or the pseudogene TRBV3-2) with TRBJ1-2; D may be TRBD1 (5 bases). The CDR3 runs 16 residues. From germline, CDR1 is LGHDT and CDR2 YNNKEL (reference sequence). Trimming took 4 bases from V and 0 from J, leaving 15 bases between them. CDR3 in amino acids: CASSREGSGANYGYTF. The CDR3 DNA follows: TGTGCCAGCAGCCGGGAGGGGTCCGGCGCTAACTATGGCTACACCTTC.

This clone turned up a few times. This sequence joins TRBV7-8 and TRBJ2-2; 9 positions match TRBD2. V shed 6 bases and J 6 bases; nucleotides not matched to a gene: 11. Germline lookup yields CDR1 SGHVS and CDR2 FQNEAQ. The CDR3 is made up of 16 amino acids. The DNA for the CDR3 is TGTGCCAGCAGACTGGGTAGAGCGGGGGGACCCGGGGAGCTGTTTTTT. Its translation: CASRLGRAGGPGELFF. Drawing the rest from reference TRBV7-8 and TRBJ2-2, the complete variable domain is GAGVSQSPRYKVAKRGQDVALRCDPISGHVSLFWYQQALGQGPEFLTYFQNEAQLDKSGLPSDRFFAERPEGSVSTLKIQRTQQEDSAVYLCASRLGRAGGPGELFFGEGSRLTVL.

J is TRBJ2-3 and V is TRBV2, with D perhaps matching TRBD2 (5 bases). The CDR3 extends over 11 amino acids. CDR1 is SNHLY, CDR2 FYNNEI, per germline. The V end lost 10 bases, the J end lost 9 bases, and 14 bases lay between the germline ends. The CDR3 protein is CATQRELTQYF. Written as DNA, the CDR3 is TGTGCCACCCAAAGGGAGCTAACGCAGTATTTT.